Sequencing of this T cell receptor beta chain was carried out in a study of CD8 T cells in Susac syndrome (dated by TCRdb to about 2019). Context from the whole study: Of the Susac syndrome patients who were sequenced, roughly 8 were in clinical remission while about six had clinically active disease. At the time of blood withdrawal, Susac syndrome patients were either therapy-naive, taking corticosteroids (with some also receiving IVIg), or on IVIg alone. Repertoire sequencing was used to test whether CD8+ T cell activation and differentiation in Susac syndrome was antigen driven. Overall study outcomes, separate from this receptor: The number of individuals in the TCR sequencing and HLA analysis was acknowledged as relatively small. In the CD4+ T cell repertoire of Susac syndrome patients, clonal expansion was not detected.

V has 8 bases trimmed and J has 5 bases trimmed; junction bases matching no gene number 3. The germline V gene specifies SNHLY as CDR1 and FYNNEI as CDR2. Reading from cysteine to phenylalanine, the CDR3 counts 13 amino acids. The DNA shown is the 39-base CDR3, in frame from base 1. Of note for this clonotype: There is no known antigen for this receptor. Base qualities are not provided; no much larger clone lies one nucleotide away.

RNA was extracted with the RNeasy kit and 0.5 to 1 ug was reverse transcribed using random hexamers. TCR beta CDR3 regions were amplified with the immunoSEQ multiplex PCR assay covering 54 Vbeta and 13 Jbeta segments. PCR amplification bias was corrected by using a synthetic template baseline for primer optimization and computational correction. Concerning the study's data processing: Reads were assigned to V, D and J genes according to IMGT and analyzed in immunoSEQ Analyzer, with only productive sequences retained. Clonality was calculated as one minus the Shannon entropy normalized by log2 of the number of productive unique sequences. For each patient and control, public and private clones were evaluated within the 100 most prevalent clones. Susac-specific clones were defined as absent from healthy and MS cohorts, about 1,000 published viral clones and other ImmuneACCESS disease sequences. TCRdb trimmed public reads at Q25 via fastp, called clones via MiXCR and kept in-frame beta chains. Rows with a matching CDR3 protein are joined into one entry that keeps the most common DNA and genes. Here the V and J calls rest on TCRdb's processing, not on the authors' analysis. Present in this sample are roughly 190,000 distinct CDR3 sequences, approximately 94% of which were seen just once. The ten largest clonotypes hold approximately 0.1% of the sample.

High-throughput TCR beta sequencing profiled peripheral blood CD8+ and CD4+ T cells from healthy donors, Susac syndrome patients and multiple sclerosis patients. The Susac syndrome patients fulfilled recently defined diagnostic criteria for either definite or probable disease. CD8+ TEMRA cells were enriched by FACS, while bulk CD8+ and CD4+ T cells were purified by magnetic negative isolation. Blood was collected in EDTA tubes and processed within 24 hours, with PBMCs isolated through density gradient centrifugation. PBMCs intended for TCR sequencing were frozen in liquid nitrogen and were later thawed in a 37 degrees C water bath. A purity of at least 90% was achieved for sorted or isolated CD4+, CD8+ and CD8+ TEMRA cells.

This sequence was found in a human donor with Susac syndrome. The chain was built from TRBV2 and TRBJ2-5; TRBD2 aligns with 12 central bases. Sequences were obtained from CD4+ T cells from PBMCs. At the DNA level, the sequence is TGTGCCAGCCGAGGGACTAGCGGGGAGACCCAGTACTTC. The encoded protein is CASRGTSGETQYF.